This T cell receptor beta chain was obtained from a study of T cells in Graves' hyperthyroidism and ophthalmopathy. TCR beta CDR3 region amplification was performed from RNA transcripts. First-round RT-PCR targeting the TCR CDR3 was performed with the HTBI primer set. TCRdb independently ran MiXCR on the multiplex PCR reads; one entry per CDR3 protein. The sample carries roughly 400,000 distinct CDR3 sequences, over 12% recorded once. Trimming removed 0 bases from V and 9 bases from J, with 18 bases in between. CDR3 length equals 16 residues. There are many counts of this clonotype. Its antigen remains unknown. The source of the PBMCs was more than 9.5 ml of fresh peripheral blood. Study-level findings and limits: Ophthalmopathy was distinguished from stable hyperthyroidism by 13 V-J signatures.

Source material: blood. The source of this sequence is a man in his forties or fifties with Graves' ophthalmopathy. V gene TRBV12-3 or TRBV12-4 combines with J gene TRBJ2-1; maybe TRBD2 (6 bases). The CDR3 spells CASSLALGRGPAEQFF. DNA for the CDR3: TGTGCCAGCAGTTTAGCGCTAGGGCGGGGACCAGCTGAGCAGTTCTTC.